This T cell receptor (beta chain) emerged from a study of early T cells in non-severe SARS-CoV-2 infection. On the study more broadly: Sequencing of bulk RNA from unsorted whole blood was done, without chain pairing.

Study-wide results and limits: Anti-spike CD8 specificities were favored by VDJdb matching, whose results missed private and CD4 specificities.

Trimming removed 6 bases from V and 2 bases from J, with 9 bases in between. The CDR3 runs to 13 residues. In this sample, this clonotype turned up many times. Its antigen is still unknown. Individual cDNA molecules were tagged with unique molecular identifiers. TCRdb itself ran the 5' RACE reads through MiXCR, one entry per CDR3 protein. This sample carries tens of thousands of distinct CDR3 sequences, less than 15% of them seen once, and the ten largest clones take 9.3%. Sample: whole blood, taken at baseline. The rearrangement uses TRBV12-3 or TRBV12-4 and TRBJ2-3; D gene unclear. This TCR was sampled from an adult who was a healthcare worker with PCR-confirmed SARS-CoV-2 infection or an uninfected control (not recorded which). CDR3 DNA: TGTGCCAGCAGGTCAAGGGTCACAGATACGCAGTATTTT. This translates into CASRSRVTDTQYF.